This T cell receptor beta chain was sequenced during a study of blood T cells in healthy people across ages (dated by TCRdb to the mid-2010s). In the study overall: Template switching captured roughly one uniquely barcoded TCR beta cDNA molecule per two T cells in model experiments. Using deep sequencing normalized with unique cDNA molecular identifiers, the study measured how TCR beta repertoire diversity changes with age. The donors were divided into four age groups: young (average around 17 years), middle-aged (approximately 41), aged (approximately 64) and long-lived (about 84). Donors of different ages were randomly distributed across sequencing lanes to avoid experimental bias. The study analyzed two additional independent replicas of 1 million unique cDNA reads from the same blood draw for two donors, one aged 18 to 29 and one aged 80 or older. Summary of the overall study and its limitations: Bulk unsorted PBMC profiling prevented conclusive comparison of naive and antigen-experienced compartments. As age increased, observed TCR beta diversity per million T cells dropped in a roughly linear way, and a significant reduction was already evident by age roughly 40. A strong correlation was found between observed TCR beta diversity and the percentage of naive T cells measured by flow cytometry. Compared with the aged group, the long-lived group had more naive CD4+ T cells, fewer expanded clones and increased TCR diversity, suggesting age selection. Estimates of total diversity based on one million sequenced T cells were regarded as lower bounds and as underestimates. Because donor CMV infection status was unknown, age-related changes in expanded clonotypes were potentially confounded.

The library was built by means of 5' RACE. TCRdb shows the sequencer as Illumina HiSeq 2500. The second PCR ran for about 6 to 12 cycles and used a J-beta primer mix along with a sample-barcoded 5' primer. A unique molecular identifier was introduced onto each TCR beta cDNA molecule by a template-switch 5' adaptor carrying 12 random nucleotides. Each sample yielded at least 2.5 million CDR3-containing paired-end reads. First-strand cDNA was synthesized from all RNA with the Mint cDNA synthesis kit, primed by a TRBC-specific oligonucleotide. Following uracil-DNA glycosylase treatment, a first 18-cycle PCR with universal primers M1SS and BC2_uni_R was performed on all cDNA. On the study's bioinformatics: Normalization of each sample was performed by random selection of 1 million high-quality reads, each carrying a distinct molecular identifier. Instead of being binned into consensus sequences, reads with shared molecular identifiers were discarded. MiTCR, with a Q25 quality threshold and the strictest error-elimination algorithm, was used for CDR3 identification, clonotype clustering and error correction. A nonparametric unseen species model with Euler transformation was used to estimate lower-bound total TCR beta diversity. TCRdb cleaned the public reads at Q25 with fastp, built clones with MiXCR and kept in-frame beta chains. Merged by CDR3 protein, the rows form single entries marked with the most common genes and DNA. The V and J calls shown here were made by TCRdb, not taken from the authors' results. The sample includes 950,000 to 1,200,000 distinct CDR3 sequences, with 35% to 40% observed a single time. Together, the top ten hold roughly 13% of the sample.

Trimming removed 6 bases from V and 8 bases from J, leaving 13 bases between the germline ends. The CDR3 runs 13 amino acids, cysteine and phenylalanine included. Of the read, only the CDR3 DNA is kept; its 39 bases are in frame from base 1. Donors were 35 to 40 systemically healthy Caucasian individuals from Russia aged about 6 to 100 years. Each donor gave about 9.7 milliliters of peripheral blood, drawn into EDTA-treated Vacutainer tubes. Ficoll-Paque density-gradient centrifugation was used to isolate PBMCs, with at least 6.5 million per sample. Trizol reagent was used to extract total RNA from the PBMCs, yielding at least 6 micrograms per sample. For every donor, flow cytometry on a PBMC aliquot measured the percentage of naive CD45RAhigh/CD27high T cells. Of note for this clonotype: No antigen is known for it. Base-call qualities are not available, and no considerably larger clone is one nucleotide away.

Input material: blood. This sequence uses TRBV12-3 or TRBV12-4 and TRBJ1-4; no D gene call is confident. The receptor comes from a young man in good health. The sequenced DNA: TGTGCCAGCAGCGGACCCGCGGGGGAAAAACTGTTTTTT. This encodes CASSGPAGEKLFF.